The 21 T cell receptor beta chains below were found in one sample sequenced in a study of blood T cell repertoires in COVID-19. Produced via immunoSEQ multiplex PCR; TCRdb's table is partial and in-frame only. Of 150,000 to 200,000 clones detected, roughly nine tenths appear once; the ten largest clones hold around 2.3%. Sequenced: PBMCs or T cells enriched from blood (not recorded which). The receptors were sampled from a woman aged 40 to 50 with acute COVID-19.

The J gene is TRBJ2-7, the V gene TRBV4-3, with D possibly matching TRBD1 (6 bases). CDR3 size: 14 residues. Per germline, CDR1 LGHNA and CDR2 YSLEER. Trimming pared 3 bases from V and 2 bases from J, leaving 11 bases between. CDR3 sequence (DNA): TGCGCCAGCAGCCATAATCAGGGGCCCTACGAGCAGTACTTC. Translation: CASSHNQGPYEQYF.

The J gene is TRBJ1-2, the V gene TRBV2; D not resolved. The CDR3 extends over 14 amino acids. V shed 2 bases and J shed 7 bases, with 14 bases lying between them. CDR1 and CDR2 from the germline V gene are SNHLY and FYNNEI. The CDR3 reads CASSERQAGSGYTF. The CDR3 DNA reads as TGTGCCAGCAGTGAAAGGCAGGCTGGTTCTGGCTACACCTTC.

A word on this clone: The junction and the germline gene differ at one end; a read error may be behind it. This rearrangement joins TRBV7-7 to TRBJ2-1; a weak D match, TRBD2 (5 bases). Per germline, CDR1 SSHAT and CDR2 FNYEAQ (reference sequence). The CDR3 has 17 amino acids. The CDR3 loop is CASSLKEVGVGYNEQFF. The CDR3 coding sequence is TGTGCTAGCAGCTTAAAGGAGGTCGGAGTGGGGTACAATGAGCAGTTCTTC.

This chain joins TRBV5-1 and TRBJ2-3, with TRBD1 identical over 8 bases. CDR1 and CDR2 (germline): SGHRS, YFSETQ. J gave up 2 bases and V 8 bases, and 4 bases lay outside the gene matches. The CDR3 spans 13 residues. CDR3 DNA: TGCGCCAGTGACAGGGGTGACACAGATACGCAGTATTTT. Encoded protein: CASDRGDTDTQYF.

V gene TRBV30 combines with J gene TRBJ2-7, with 9 bases matching TRBD1. Germline CDR1 reads GTSNPN; CDR2 reads SVGIG (reference sequence). This CDR3 has 13 residues. V shed 7 bases and J 2 bases; nucleotides not matched to a gene: 6. CDR3 nucleotide sequence: TGTGCCTTCACAGGGGGCGTCGCCTACGAGCAGTACTTC. It specifies CAFTGGVAYEQYF.

The rearrangement links TRBV19 to TRBJ2-2, with D perhaps TRBD1 (6 bases). The CDR3 loop spans 14 amino acids. Trimming left V 7 bases short and J 5 bases short, with 14 bases between. CDR1 LNHDA and CDR2 SQIVND come from the germline V gene (reference sequence). The DNA of the CDR3 is TGTGCCAGTACGGGGACAAGTACAACCGGGGAGCTGTTTTTT. As protein: CASTGTSTTGELFF.

This chain uses TRBV18 with TRBJ2-7; D ambiguous. Germline V gene data show CDR1 as KGHSH and CDR2 as LQKENI. The CDR3 is 14 amino acids. Trimming took 3 bases from V and 0 from J, leaving 9 bases between them. This CDR3 is CASSPSRYSYEQYF. The CDR3 nucleotides read TGTGCCAGCTCACCCTCCAGGTACTCCTACGAGCAGTACTTC.

The J gene is TRBJ2-7, the V gene TRBV5-4, with 8 nucleotides matching TRBD2. This CDR3 is built from 14 residues. V lost 2 bases to trimming and J lost 3 bases; unmatched junction nucleotides: 4. Germline CDR1 reads SGHNT; CDR2 reads YYREEE (reference sequence). The CDR3 spells CASSFTGGNYEQYF. The CDR3 DNA follows: TGTGCCAGCAGCTTCACGGGGGGGAACTACGAGCAGTACTTC.

The chain links TRBV7-9 to TRBJ1-1; D may be TRBD1 (5 bases). CDR1 is SEHNR, CDR2 FQNEAQ, per germline (reference sequence). Trimming pared 3 bases from V and 1 base from J, leaving 9 bases between. CDR3 length: 14 amino acids. CDR3 sequence (DNA): TGTGCCAGCAGCTTCGGACATCAGAACACTGAAGCTTTCTTT. Amino acid sequence: CASSFGHQNTEAFF.

The DNA for the CDR3 is TGTGCCAGCAGTTACGGTACAGGGATCAGATCACCCCTCCACTTT. Translating it yields CASSYGTGIRSPLHF. The V gene is TRBV6-5, the J gene TRBJ1-6, with D perhaps matching TRBD1 (6 bases). The CDR3 runs 15 residues. Per germline, CDR1 MNHEY and CDR2 SVGAGI. With 2 bases removed from V and 10 bases from J, the gap between germline ends came to 15 bases.

The chain combines TRBV19 with TRBJ1-4; D remains unclear. CDR3 length equals 15 residues. V was shortened by 7 bases and J by 8 bases, with 20 bases between the two germline ends. Looked up from germline, CDR1 is LNHDA and CDR2 is SQIVND (reference sequence). The CDR3 DNA reads TGTGCCAGTACTGCGGCCGGGGTGGGGAACGAAAAACTGTTTTTT. Protein product: CASTAAGVGNEKLFF. Variable domain in full (rest from reference TRBV19 and TRBJ1-4): DGGITQSPKYLFRKEGQNVTLSCEQNLNHDAMYWYRQDPGQGLRLIYYSQIVNDFQKGDIAEGYSVSREKKESFPLTVTSAQKNPTAFYLCASTAAGVGNEKLFFGSGTQLSVL.

The chain has TRBV5-1 and TRBJ2-7; 7 nucleotides agree with TRBD2. Germline CDR1 is SGHRS and CDR2 is YFSETQ. Trimming removed 0 bases from V and 0 bases from J; junction bases left unmatched: 6. The CDR3 runs to 16 residues. In DNA, the CDR3 is TGCGCCAGCAGCTTGGATGCAGCGGGGAGCTCCTACGAGCAGTACTTC. This encodes CASSLDAAGSSYEQYF.

The chain uses TRBV7-3 and TRBJ2-1, with 12 bases fitting TRBD2. Germline lookup yields CDR1 SGHTA and CDR2 FQGTGA. CDR3 length: 17 residues. With 2 bases clipped from V and 6 bases from J, the junction kept 8 bases outside the gene matches. The CDR3 coding sequence is TGTGCCAGCAGCTTATCTCCGACTAGCGGGAGTGGCAATGAGCAGTTCTTC. As protein: CASSLSPTSGSGNEQFF.

The gene calls are TRBV11-3 and TRBJ2-3; 8 bases line up with TRBD2. Trimming removed 3 bases from V and 4 bases from J; junction bases left unmatched: 12. The CDR3 length is 17 residues. Germline V gene lookup returns CDR1 SGHNT and CDR2 YENEEA. The DNA of the CDR3 is TGTGCCAGCAGCTTGGGGTACGGGACTAGAGATCCAGATACGCAGTATTTT. Its translation: CASSLGYGTRDPDTQYF.

The chain links TRBV5-5 to TRBJ1-5; 12 bases map to TRBD1. Per germline, CDR1 SGHKS and CDR2 YYEKEE (reference sequence). Unmatched junction bases numbered 6, after V lost 1 base and J lost 4 bases. The CDR3 has 17 residues. The CDR3 loop is CASSLRGTGGPNQPQHF. The CDR3 nucleotides are TGTGCCAGCAGCTTGAGGGGGACAGGGGGCCCGAATCAGCCCCAGCATTTT.

The chain carries TRBV4-1 and TRBJ2-3; 8 bases line up with TRBD2. With 4 bases clipped from V and 0 bases from J, the junction kept 6 bases outside the gene matches. The CDR3 length is 16 residues. Looked up from germline, CDR1 is MGHRA and CDR2 is YSYEKL. The CDR3 nucleotides read TGCGCCAGCAGCCCAGAAGTAGCGGGGAGCACAGATACGCAGTATTTT. Protein: CASSPEVAGSTDTQYF.

The chain has TRBV30 and TRBJ2-7; TRBD1 matches 12 bases. This CDR3 has 16 residues. V dropped 4 bases and J dropped 9; count of bases not matched to a gene: 16. Germline values: CDR1 GTSNPN, CDR2 SVGIG (reference sequence). This CDR3 reads CAWIPSRDRGPRGQYF. The CDR3 bases are TGTGCCTGGATTCCCTCCCGGGACAGGGGGCCGAGGGGGCAGTACTTC.

This clone was recorded only once. The chain uses TRBV11-2 and TRBJ2-2; tentative D call: TRBD2 (7 bases). Germline CDR1 and CDR2: SGHAT and FQNNGV. The CDR3 loop spans 18 amino acids. The V and J ends lost 1 base and 4 bases respectively, with 19 bases between them. The CDR3 region is CASSLGRGGQRLTGELFF. DNA for the CDR3: TGTGCCAGCAGCTTAGGAAGGGGGGGACAACGACTCACCGGGGAGCTGTTTTTT.

This clone has a single count. V is TRBV24-1 and J is TRBJ1-2, with D possibly matching TRBD1 (6 bases). Trimming stripped 4 bases from V and 1 base from J, with 9 bases between. CDR1 is KGHDR and CDR2 is SFDVKD in the germline V gene. The CDR3 runs 14 residues. The CDR3 DNA follows: TGTGCCACCAGTGACCCCAGGGGTAACTATGGCTACACCTTC. Amino acid sequence: CATSDPRGNYGYTF.

The chain uses TRBV28 and TRBJ1-2; D might be TRBD1 (5 bases). Germline V gene sequence: CDR1 MDHEN, CDR2 SYDVKM. This CDR3 is built from 13 residues. V was cut by 3 bases and J by 3 bases, with 8 bases left in between. CDR3 coding DNA: TGTGCCAGCAGTTTTAAGGGGTACTATGGCTACACCTTC. This translates into CASSFKGYYGYTF.

The genes are TRBV19 and TRBJ2-1, with D possibly being TRBD2 (5 bases). Per germline, CDR1 LNHDA and CDR2 SQIVND (reference sequence). V was cut by 0 bases and J by 6 bases, with 9 bases left in between. The CDR3 runs 14 residues. The CDR3 region has the DNA TGTGCCAGTAGTATAGATTTTGCGGGCAATGAGCAGTTCTTC. Translating it yields CASSIDFAGNEQFF.